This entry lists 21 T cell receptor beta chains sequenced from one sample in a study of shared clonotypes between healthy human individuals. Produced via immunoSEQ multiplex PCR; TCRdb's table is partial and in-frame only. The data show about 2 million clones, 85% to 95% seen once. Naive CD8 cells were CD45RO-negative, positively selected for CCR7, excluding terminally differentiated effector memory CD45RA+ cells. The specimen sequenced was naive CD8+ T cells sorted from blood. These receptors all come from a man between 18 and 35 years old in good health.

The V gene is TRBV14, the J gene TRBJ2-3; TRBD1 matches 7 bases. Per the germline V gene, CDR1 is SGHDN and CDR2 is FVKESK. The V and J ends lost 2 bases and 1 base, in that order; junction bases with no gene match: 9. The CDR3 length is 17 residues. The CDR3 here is CASSQLTGEGGTDTQYF. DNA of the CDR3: TGTGCCAGCAGCCAACTAACAGGGGAAGGGGGCACAGATACGCAGTATTTT.

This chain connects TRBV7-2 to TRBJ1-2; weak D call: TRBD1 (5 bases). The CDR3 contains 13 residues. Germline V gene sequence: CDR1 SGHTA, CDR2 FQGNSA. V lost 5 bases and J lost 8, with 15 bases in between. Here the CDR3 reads CASSLRQSEGYTF. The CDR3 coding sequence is TGTGCCAGCAGCCTCCGACAGTCAGAGGGCTACACCTTC.

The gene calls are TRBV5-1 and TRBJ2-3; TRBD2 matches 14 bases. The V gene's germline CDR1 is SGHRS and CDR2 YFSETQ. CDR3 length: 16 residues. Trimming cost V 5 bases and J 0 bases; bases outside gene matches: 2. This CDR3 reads CASRRLAGGSTDTQYF. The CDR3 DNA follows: TGCGCCAGCAGGAGACTAGCGGGGGGGAGCACAGATACGCAGTATTTT.

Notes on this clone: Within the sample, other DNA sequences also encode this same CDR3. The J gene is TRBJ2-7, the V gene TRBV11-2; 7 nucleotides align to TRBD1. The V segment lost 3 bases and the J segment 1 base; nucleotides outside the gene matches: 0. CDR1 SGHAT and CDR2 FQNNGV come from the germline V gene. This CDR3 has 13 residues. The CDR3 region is CASSLGQSYEQYF. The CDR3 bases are TGTGCCAGCAGCTTGGGACAGTCCTACGAGCAGTACTTC. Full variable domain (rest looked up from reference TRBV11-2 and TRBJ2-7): EAGVAQSPRYKIIEKRQSVAFWCNPISGHATLYWYQQILGQGPKLLIQFQNNGVVDDSQLPKDRFSAERLKGVDSTLKIQPAKLEDSAVYLCASSLGQSYEQYFGPGTRLTVT.

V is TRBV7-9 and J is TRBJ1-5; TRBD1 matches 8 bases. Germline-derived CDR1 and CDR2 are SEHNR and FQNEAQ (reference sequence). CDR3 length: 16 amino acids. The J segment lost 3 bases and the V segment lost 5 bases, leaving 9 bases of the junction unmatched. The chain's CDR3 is CASSHTGTGTNQPQHF. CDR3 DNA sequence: TGTGCCAGCAGCCACACCGGGACAGGCACCAATCAGCCCCAGCATTTT.

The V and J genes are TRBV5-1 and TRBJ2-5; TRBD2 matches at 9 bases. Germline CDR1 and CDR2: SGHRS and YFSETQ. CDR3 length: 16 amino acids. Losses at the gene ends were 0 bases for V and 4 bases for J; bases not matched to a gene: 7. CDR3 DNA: TGCGCCAGCAGCTTGGCCCATAGCGGGAGTGCAGAGACCCAGTACTTC. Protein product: CASSLAHSGSAETQYF.

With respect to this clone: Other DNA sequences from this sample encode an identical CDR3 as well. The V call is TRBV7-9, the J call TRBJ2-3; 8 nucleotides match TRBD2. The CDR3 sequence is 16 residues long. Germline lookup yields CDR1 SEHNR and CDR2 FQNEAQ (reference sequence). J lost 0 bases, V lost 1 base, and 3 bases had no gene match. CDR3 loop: CASSLGASGSTDTQYF. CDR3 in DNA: TGTGCCAGCAGCTTAGGCGCTAGCGGGAGCACAGATACGCAGTATTTT.

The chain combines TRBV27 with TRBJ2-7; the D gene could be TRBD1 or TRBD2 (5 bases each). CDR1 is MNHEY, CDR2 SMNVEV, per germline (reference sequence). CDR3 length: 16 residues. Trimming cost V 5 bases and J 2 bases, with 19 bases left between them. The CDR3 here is CASSPGVGEGTYEQYF. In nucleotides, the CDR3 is TGTGCCAGCAGTCCAGGAGTGGGGGAAGGGACCTACGAGCAGTACTTC.

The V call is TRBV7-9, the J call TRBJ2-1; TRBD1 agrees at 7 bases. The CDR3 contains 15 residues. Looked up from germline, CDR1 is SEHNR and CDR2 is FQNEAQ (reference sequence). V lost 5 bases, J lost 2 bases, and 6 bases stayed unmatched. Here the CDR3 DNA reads TGTGCCAGCAGCCCTGCACAGGGGCCCTACAATGAGCAGTTCTTC. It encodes CASSPAQGPYNEQFF.

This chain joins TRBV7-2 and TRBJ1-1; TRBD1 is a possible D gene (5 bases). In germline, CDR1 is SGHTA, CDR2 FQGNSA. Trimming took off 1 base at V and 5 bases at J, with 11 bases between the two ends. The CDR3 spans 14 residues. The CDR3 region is CASSLDFGGTEAFF. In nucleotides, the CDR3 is TGTGCCAGCAGCTTAGATTTTGGGGGAACTGAAGCTTTCTTT.

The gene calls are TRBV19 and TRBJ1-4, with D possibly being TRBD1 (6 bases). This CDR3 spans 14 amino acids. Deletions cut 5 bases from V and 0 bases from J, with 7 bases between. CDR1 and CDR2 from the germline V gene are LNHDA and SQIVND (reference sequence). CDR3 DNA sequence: TGTGCCAGTAGTTGGACAGCAACTAATGAAAAACTGTTTTTT. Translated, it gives CASSWTATNEKLFF.

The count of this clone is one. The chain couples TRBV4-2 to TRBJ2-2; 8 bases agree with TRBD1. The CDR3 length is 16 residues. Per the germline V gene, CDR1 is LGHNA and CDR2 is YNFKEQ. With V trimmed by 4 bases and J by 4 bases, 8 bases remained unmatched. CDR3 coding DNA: TGTGCCAGCAGCCCCCCGGGACAGGCTGTCACCGGGGAGCTGTTTTTT. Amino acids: CASSPPGQAVTGELFF.

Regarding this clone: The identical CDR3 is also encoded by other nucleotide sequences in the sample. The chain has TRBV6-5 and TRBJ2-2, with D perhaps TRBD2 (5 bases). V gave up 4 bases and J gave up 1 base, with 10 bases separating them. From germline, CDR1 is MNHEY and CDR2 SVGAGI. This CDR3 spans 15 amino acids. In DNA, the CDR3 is TGTGCCAGCAGTTCATCCGGGGAGAACACCGGGGAGCTGTTTTTT. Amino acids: CASSSSGENTGELFF.

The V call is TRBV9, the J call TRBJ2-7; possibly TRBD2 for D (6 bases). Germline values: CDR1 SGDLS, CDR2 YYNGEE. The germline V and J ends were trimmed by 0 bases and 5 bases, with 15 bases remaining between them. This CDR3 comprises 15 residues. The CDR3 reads CASSVEGRGGDEQYF. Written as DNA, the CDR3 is TGTGCCAGCAGCGTAGAGGGCCGGGGAGGAGACGAGCAGTACTTC. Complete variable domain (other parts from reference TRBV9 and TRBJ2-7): DSGVTQTPKHLITATGQRVTLRCSPRSGDLSVYWYQQSLDQGLQFLIQYYNGEERAKGNILERFSAQQFPDLHSELNLSSLELGDSALYFCASSVEGRGGDEQYFGPGTRLTVT.

CDR3 DNA: TGCGCCAGCAGCTTGGATATAGAGGGACGATTGTCCGAGCAGTACTTC. Translation gives CASSLDIEGRLSEQYF. The genes are TRBV5-1 and TRBJ2-7; TRBD1 or TRBD2 may be the D gene (5 bases each). The length of the CDR3 is 16 residues. The germline V gene encodes CDR1 SGHRS and CDR2 YFSETQ. Deletions cut 0 bases from V and 6 bases from J, with 19 bases between.

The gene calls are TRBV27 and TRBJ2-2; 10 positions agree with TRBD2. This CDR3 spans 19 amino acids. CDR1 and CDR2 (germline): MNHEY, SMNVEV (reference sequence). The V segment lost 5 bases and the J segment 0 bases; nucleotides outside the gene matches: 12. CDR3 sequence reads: CASSPLRIAGGPNTGELFF. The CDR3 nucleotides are TGTGCCAGCAGTCCACTCAGGATAGCGGGGGGCCCGAACACCGGGGAGCTGTTTTTT.

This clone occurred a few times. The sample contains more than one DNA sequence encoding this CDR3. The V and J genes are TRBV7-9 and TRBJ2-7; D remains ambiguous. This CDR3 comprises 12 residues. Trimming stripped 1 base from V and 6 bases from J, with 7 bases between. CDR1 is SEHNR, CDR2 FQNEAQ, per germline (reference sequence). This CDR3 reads CASSLGTGEQYF. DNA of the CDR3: TGTGCCAGCAGCTTAGGTACTGGCGAGCAGTACTTC.

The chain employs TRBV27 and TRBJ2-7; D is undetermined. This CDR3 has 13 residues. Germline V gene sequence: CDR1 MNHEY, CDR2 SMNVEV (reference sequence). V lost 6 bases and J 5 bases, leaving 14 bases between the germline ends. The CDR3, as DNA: TGTGCCAGCAGGGAATTGGGTTATGACGAGCAGTACTTC. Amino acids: CASRELGYDEQYF.

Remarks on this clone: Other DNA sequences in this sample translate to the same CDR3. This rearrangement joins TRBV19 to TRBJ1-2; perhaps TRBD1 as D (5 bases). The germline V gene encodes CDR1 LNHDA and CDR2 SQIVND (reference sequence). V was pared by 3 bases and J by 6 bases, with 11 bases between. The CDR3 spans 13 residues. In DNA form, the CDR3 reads TGTGCCAGTAGTATCTCAGGGTCGGATGGCTACACCTTC. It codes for CASSISGSDGYTF.

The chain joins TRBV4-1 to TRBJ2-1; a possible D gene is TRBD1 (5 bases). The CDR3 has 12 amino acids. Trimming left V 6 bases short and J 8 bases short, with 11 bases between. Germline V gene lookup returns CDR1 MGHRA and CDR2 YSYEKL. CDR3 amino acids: CASRTGSHEQFF. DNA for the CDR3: TGCGCCAGCAGAACAGGTTCCCATGAGCAGTTCTTC.

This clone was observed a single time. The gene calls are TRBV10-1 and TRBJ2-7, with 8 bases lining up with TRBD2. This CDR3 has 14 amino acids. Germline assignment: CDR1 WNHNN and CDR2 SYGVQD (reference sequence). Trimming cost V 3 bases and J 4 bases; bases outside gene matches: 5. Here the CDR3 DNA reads TGCGCCAGCAGTGATTCAGGCGGGGGGTACGAGCAGTACTTC. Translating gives CASSDSGGGYEQYF.